This TCR beta chain came from a study of monozygotic twins with inflammatory bowel disease. Researchers collected over 2 ml of blood per donor. It was from whole blood, with no T cell sorting, that total RNA was isolated. UMIs incorporating a 6-nucleotide sample barcode were appended by means of template switching. TCRdb re-called the 5' RACE reads and gives one entry per CDR3 protein, without DNA. This sample contains some 190,000 distinct CDR3 sequences. The TCR comes from a human donor with ulcerative colitis or Crohn's disease, or a healthy co-twin of an affected twin (not recorded which). Sequencing input: blood.

The CDR3 loop reads CASSLVPGPEAFF. V gene TRBV7-9 combines with J gene TRBJ1-1; the D call from TCRdb, TRBD1, cannot be confirmed without DNA. Germline loops: CDR1 SEHNR, CDR2 FQNEAQ (reference sequence). The CDR3 is made up of 13 amino acids. Full variable domain (outside the CDR3, taken from reference TRBV7-9 and TRBJ1-1): DTGVSQNPRHKITKRGQNVTFRCDPISEHNRLYWYRQTLGQGPEFLTYFQNEAQLEKSRLLSDRFSAERPKGSFSTLEIQRTEQGDSAMYLCASSLVPGPEAFFGQGTRLTVV.